The rows below give T cell receptor beta chains drawn from one sample of a study of early T cells in non-severe SARS-CoV-2 infection. One entry per CDR3 protein results from TCRdb running MiXCR on the 5' RACE reads. The top ten clones hold less than 5% of a sample with around 50,000 distinct CDR3 sequences, around 10% of them seen once. The source material was whole blood. The receptors derive from an adult who was a healthcare worker with PCR-confirmed SARS-CoV-2 infection or an uninfected control (not recorded which). Both conserved end residues are part of each CDR3. D genes are given only for firm matches. Size values are once, few and many counts, or a class for expanded clones, and some rows have none.

clone size	V gene	J gene	CDR3 length	D gene	CDR3 protein	CDR3 DNA
many	TRBV7-2	TRBJ1-5	13	NA	CASSLAAAQPQHF	TGTGCCAGCAGCTTAGCGGCAGCTCAGCCCCAGCATTTT
NA	TRBV3-1	TRBJ1-2	14	NA	CASSQISGDYGYTF	TGTGCCAGCAGCCAAATTTCCGGGGACTATGGCTACACCTTC
many	TRBV24-1	TRBJ2-5	15	NA	CATSELQGSGETQYF	TGTGCCACCAGTGAGCTCCAGGGGTCAGGGGAGACCCAGTACTTC
NA	TRBV25-1	TRBJ1-2	11	NA	CASSQNYGYTF	TGTGCCAGCAGTCAGAACTATGGCTACACCTTC
many	TRBV5-1	TRBJ1-1	15	NA	CASSLAGGTSTEAFF	TGCGCCAGCAGCTTGGCCGGGGGGACGAGCACTGAAGCTTTCTTT
many	TRBV4-3	TRBJ2-2	18	NA	CASSQEGKVSTNTGELFF	TGCGCCAGCAGCCAAGAAGGGAAGGTCTCGACGAACACCGGGGAGCTGTTTTTT
many	TRBV6-1	TRBJ2-5	13	TRBD1	CASRLGQGETQYF	TGTGCCAGCAGACTCGGACAGGGTGAGACCCAGTACTTC
many	TRBV11-2	TRBJ2-7	14	NA	CASSRRDIQDEQYF	TGTGCCAGCAGCCGACGGGACATACAGGACGAGCAGTACTTC
many	TRBV19	TRBJ1-5	14	TRBD1	CASRRGAGNQPQHF	TGTGCCAGCCGCAGGGGGGCCGGGAATCAGCCCCAGCATTTT
many	TRBV9	TRBJ2-1	13	TRBD2	CASSVGTTNEQFF	TGTGCCAGCAGCGTTGGGACTACAAATGAGCAGTTCTTC
many	TRBV7-3	TRBJ2-5	13	NA	CASSLQGSGAQYF	TGTGCCAGCAGCCTCCAGGGGAGTGGGGCCCAGTACTTC
many	TRBV10-3	TRBJ2-1	13	NA	CAIGENVYNEQFF	TGTGCCATCGGGGAGAACGTCTACAATGAGCAGTTCTTC
many	TRBV7-9	TRBJ2-5	15	TRBD2	CASSFGLADQETQYF	TGTGCCAGCAGCTTTGGACTAGCGGACCAAGAGACCCAGTACTTC
many	TRBV20-1	TRBJ2-1	13	TRBD1	CSARKTGYNEQFF	TGCAGTGCTAGAAAGACAGGGTACAATGAGCAGTTCTTC
many	TRBV7-9	TRBJ2-3	15	NA	CASSQFLTSTDTQYF	TGTGCCAGCAGTCAATTTCTAACTAGCACAGATACGCAGTATTTT
NA	TRBV2	TRBJ1-2	13	NA	CASSAGTFYGYTF	TGTGCCAGCAGTGCGGGGACATTTTATGGCTACACCTTC